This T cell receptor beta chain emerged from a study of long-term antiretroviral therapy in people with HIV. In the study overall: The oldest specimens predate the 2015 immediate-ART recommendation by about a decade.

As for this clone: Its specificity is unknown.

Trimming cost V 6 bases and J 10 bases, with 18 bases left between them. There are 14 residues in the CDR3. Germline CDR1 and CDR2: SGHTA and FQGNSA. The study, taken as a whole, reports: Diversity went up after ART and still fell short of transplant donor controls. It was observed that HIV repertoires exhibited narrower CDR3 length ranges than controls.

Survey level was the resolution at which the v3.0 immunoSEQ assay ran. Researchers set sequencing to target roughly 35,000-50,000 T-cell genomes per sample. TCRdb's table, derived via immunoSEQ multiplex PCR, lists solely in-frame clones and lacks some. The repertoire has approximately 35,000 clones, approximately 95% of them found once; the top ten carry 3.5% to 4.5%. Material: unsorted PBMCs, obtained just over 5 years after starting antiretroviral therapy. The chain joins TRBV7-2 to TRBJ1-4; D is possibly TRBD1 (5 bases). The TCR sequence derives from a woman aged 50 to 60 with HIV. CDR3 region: CASRQGPTRGKLFF. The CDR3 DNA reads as TGTGCCAGCAGGCAGGGACCGACTAGGGGAAAACTGTTTTTT. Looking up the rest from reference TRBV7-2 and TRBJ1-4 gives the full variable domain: GAGVSQSPSNKVTEKGKDVELRCDPISGHTALYWYRQSLGQGLEFLIYFQGNSAPDKSGLPSDRFSAERTGGSVSTLTIQRTQQEDSAVYLCASRQGPTRGKLFFGSGTQLSVL.